These 19 T cell receptor beta chains share one sample of origin, sequenced in a study of CD4 T cells in relation to SARS-CoV-2 and coronaviruses. Assay: immunoSEQ multiplex PCR; the TCRdb copy retains only in-frame clones and omits some. This sample yields approximately 20,000 clones, of which less than 80% are seen a single time; more than 15% belongs to the top ten. CD4+ T cells from unexposed donors were obtained before the COVID-19 pandemic (2011-2018). Isolation of CD4+ T cells took place after less than 13 days in culture. No cognate antigen is known for these TCRs. The sequenced material came from CD4+ T cells from PBMCs, cultured in vitro. The receptors derive from a human donor in good health.

The rearrangement links TRBV19 to TRBJ2-3, with TRBD2 matching 7 bases. The V gene's germline CDR1 is LNHDA and CDR2 SQIVND (reference sequence). The CDR3 covers 16 residues. J gave up 3 bases and V 5 bases, and 11 bases lay outside the gene matches. The chain's CDR3 is CASSGGAGRETDTQYF. DNA for the CDR3: TGTGCCAGTAGTGGAGGGGCAGGGCGGGAGACAGATACGCAGTATTTT. Full variable domain (remainder filled in from reference TRBV19 and TRBJ2-3): DGGITQSPKYLFRKEGQNVTLSCEQNLNHDAMYWYRQDPGQGLRLIYYSQIVNDFQKGDIAEGYSVSREKKESFPLTVTSAQKNPTAFYLCASSGGAGRETDTQYFGPGTRLTVL.

The chain joins TRBV5-6 to TRBJ1-4, with 9 bases that match TRBD1. Germline CDR1 SGHDT, CDR2 YYEEEE. The junction had 8 bases not matched to a gene; V was cut back by 4 bases and J by 7 bases. This CDR3 region has 15 residues. The DNA of the CDR3 is TGTGCCAGCAGCGGATCGGGACAGGGAGGTGAAAAACTGTTTTTT. It yields the protein CASSGSGQGGEKLFF.

The chain's CDR3 is CASSVGLTSYEQYF. The CDR3 DNA sequence: TGTGCCAGCAGCGTAGGACTAACTTCCTACGAGCAGTACTTC. This chain connects TRBV9 to TRBJ2-7; D possibly corresponds to TRBD2 (5 bases). CDR3 length equals 14 residues. Germline V gives CDR1 SGDLS, CDR2 YYNGEE. Trimming shortened V by 0 bases and J by 1 base, and 8 bases separated the two germline ends.

The gene calls are TRBV5-4 and TRBJ2-4, with D uncertain. Trimming removed 4 bases from V and 0 bases from J, with 14 bases in between. Germline V lookup: CDR1 SGHNT, CDR2 YYREEE (reference sequence). The CDR3 runs 16 residues. The CDR3 DNA is TGTGCCAGCAGCCCCGGAAGTCTACTAGCCAAAAACATTCAGTACTTC. Translating gives CASSPGSLLAKNIQYF.

The chain has TRBV3-1 (or the pseudogene TRBV3-2) and TRBJ2-7, with 7 bases matching TRBD1. V shed 6 bases, J shed 6 bases, and the junction held 14 bases outside the gene matches. Germline CDR1 reads LGHDT; CDR2 reads YNNKEL (reference sequence). This CDR3 has 15 residues. CDR3 in amino acids: CASSRGDSTHGEQYF. For the CDR3, the DNA is TGTGCCAGCAGTCGAGGGGACAGCACCCACGGCGAGCAGTACTTC.

V usage is TRBV3-1 (or the pseudogene TRBV3-2) and J usage is TRBJ1-2; D is undetermined. The germline CDR1 and CDR2 sequences are LGHDT and YNNKEL (reference sequence). The germline V and J ends were trimmed by 0 bases and 7 bases, with 9 bases remaining between them. There are 13 residues in the CDR3. In DNA, the CDR3 is TGTGCCAGCAGCCAAGACCTGGGCTCTGGCTACACCTTC. Translated: CASSQDLGSGYTF.

The chain recombines TRBV20-1 with TRBJ1-1; D is ambiguous. The CDR3 extends over 12 amino acids. The V and J ends lost 5 bases and 2 bases respectively, with 9 bases between them. The germline V gene has CDR1 DFQATT and CDR2 SNEGSKA (reference sequence). CDR3 nucleotide sequence: TGCAGTGCTCGTGGGCGAAACACTGAAGCTTTCTTT. Translation: CSARGRNTEAFF.

In this sample, this clone turned up once. The CDR3 region is CASSFDRLTGELFF. The CDR3 nucleotides are TGTGCCAGCAGCTTTGACAGGCTGACCGGGGAGCTGTTTTTT. The V call is TRBV7-9, the J call TRBJ2-2; D perhaps matches TRBD1 (6 bases). CDR3 length equals 14 residues. Trimming took off 3 bases at V and 5 bases at J, with 10 bases between the two ends. Germline V gene lookup returns CDR1 SEHNR and CDR2 FQNEAQ (reference sequence). The variable domain in full, completed from reference TRBV7-9 and TRBJ2-2, reads DTGVSQNPRHKITKRGQNVTFRCDPISEHNRLYWYRQTLGQGPEFLTYFQNEAQLEKSRLLSDRFSAERPKGSFSTLEIQRTEQGDSAMYLCASSFDRLTGELFFGEGSRLTVL.

The V call is TRBV9, the J call TRBJ2-2; 12 bases are shared with TRBD2. CDR3 length: 15 residues. CDR1 and CDR2 (germline): SGDLS, YYNGEE. The V gene end was trimmed by 4 bases and the J gene end by 6 bases; junction bases not matched to a gene: 4. The CDR3 region has the DNA TGTGCCAGCAGCCCGCTAGCGGGAGGGGCCGGGGAGCTGTTTTTT. Encoded protein: CASSPLAGGAGELFF.

This rearrangement joins TRBV28 to TRBJ1-1; 8 bases are shared with TRBD1. V trimming: 9 bases; J trimming: 4 bases; junction bases outside the gene matches: 4. This CDR3 spans 12 amino acids. Germline V gives CDR1 MDHEN, CDR2 SYDVKM. The CDR3 sequence is CASGQGGTEAFF. CDR3 bases: TGTGCCAGTGGACAGGGCGGCACTGAAGCTTTCTTT.

This chain links TRBV27 with TRBJ2-5; TRBD1 matches at 9 bases. The V segment lost 4 bases and the J segment 7 bases; nucleotides outside the gene matches: 4. The germline V gene encodes CDR1 MNHEY and CDR2 SMNVEV (reference sequence). The CDR3 totals 13 residues. CDR3 loop: CASSSQGAVTQYF. The CDR3 DNA reads as TGTGCCAGCAGTTCACAGGGGGCTGTGACCCAGTACTTC.

This chain connects TRBV11-2 to TRBJ2-3; D gene uncertain. Trimming left V 0 bases short and J 4 bases short, with 8 bases between. This CDR3 has 14 amino acids. CDR1 SGHAT and CDR2 FQNNGV come from the germline V gene. The CDR3 reads CASSLDPIADTQYF. The CDR3 DNA is TGTGCCAGCAGCTTAGACCCCATCGCAGATACGCAGTATTTT.

In this sample, this clone turned up a few times. This chain uses TRBV3-1 (or the pseudogene TRBV3-2) with TRBJ2-7; 7 nucleotides line up with TRBD1. J gave up 5 bases and V 5 bases, and 9 bases lay outside the gene matches. CDR1 is LGHDT, CDR2 YNNKEL, per germline (reference sequence). The CDR3 totals 14 residues. This chain's CDR3 is CASSFGTARDEQYF. In DNA, the CDR3 is TGTGCCAGCAGCTTTGGGACAGCCAGGGACGAGCAGTACTTC.

J is TRBJ2-2 and V is TRBV6-2 or TRBV6-3; D gene unclear. CDR1 is MNHEY and CDR2 is SVGEGT in the germline V gene. The V gene lost 0 bases and the J gene lost 5 bases, with 4 bases spanning the gap. This CDR3 is 13 amino acids long. CDR3 amino acids: CASSYSRTGELFF. The DNA for the CDR3 is TGTGCCAGCAGTTACTCCCGGACCGGGGAGCTGTTTTTT.

This clone came up once. The chain links TRBV11-3 to TRBJ2-1; D may be TRBD2 (6 bases). CDR3 length: 14 amino acids. V lost 8 bases and J 2 bases, leaving 13 bases between the germline ends. Germline loops: CDR1 SGHNT, CDR2 YENEEA. The CDR3 loop reads CASSPGDPYNEQFF. The CDR3 DNA is TGTGCCAGCTCACCGGGGGACCCCTACAATGAGCAGTTCTTC.

The chain employs TRBV19 and TRBJ1-3; D is unclear. V was cut by 6 bases and J by 4 bases, with 22 bases left in between. CDR3 length: 17 amino acids. Germline V gene data show CDR1 as LNHDA and CDR2 as SQIVND (reference sequence). In nucleotides, the CDR3 is TGTGCCAGTAGCCCTTCGGGCGTGAGCTCGGGAGGAAACACCATATATTTT. Translation: CASSPSGVSSGGNTIYF.

The V gene is TRBV12-2, the J gene TRBJ2-2. TRBV12-2 is listed as a pseudogene. The CDR3 has 17 residues. DNA for the CDR3: TGTGCAAGTCGCTTAGCGCCATGCCAGAGTAACACCGGGGAGCTGTTTTTT. This codes for CASRLAPCQSNTGELFF.

The rearrangement joins TRBV28 to TRBJ1-6; D perhaps matches TRBD1 (5 bases). CDR3 size: 12 residues. From germline, CDR1 is MDHEN and CDR2 SYDVKM. The V end lost 6 bases, the J end lost 14 bases, and 14 bases lay between the germline ends. CDR3 nucleotides: TGTGCCAGCAGCGGGTCGGGGGTTTCCCTCCACTTT. This encodes CASSGSGVSLHF. Using reference TRBV28 and TRBJ1-6 for the parts outside the CDR3, the full variable domain is DVKVTQSSRYLVKRTGEKVFLECVQDMDHENMFWYRQDPGLGLRLIYFSYDVKMKEKGDIPEGYSVSREKKERFSLILESASTNQTSMYLCASSGSGVSLHFGNGTRLTVT.

The J gene is TRBJ2-1, the V gene TRBV6-1, with D perhaps matching TRBD2 (6 bases). V was cut by 4 bases and J by 0 bases, with 16 bases left in between. The CDR3 runs to 17 residues. The germline gives CDR1 MNHNS, CDR2 SASEGT. The CDR3: CASSAYSGLSSYNEQFF. CDR3 sequence (DNA): TGTGCCAGCAGTGCCTATAGCGGACTAAGCTCCTACAATGAGCAGTTCTTC.